This T cell receptor beta chain was profiled in a study of cytomegalovirus exposure and HLA in healthy donors. With 9 bases removed from V and 7 bases from J, the gap between germline ends came to 16 bases. CDR1 is SGHTA, CDR2 FQGNSA, per germline. The CDR3 runs 13 residues. Findings and caveats of the study: An analysis was carried out later, and it reportedly showed fewer N-insertions in an Asian-associated ancestry cluster than the approximately 700-donor mean.

A note on this clone: Its antigen is currently unknown.

It was with 60 Vbeta and 13 Jbeta primers that the PCR ran. Sequenced by immunoSEQ multiplex PCR; TCRdb stores in-frame clones only, minus some. Of approximately 200,000 clones listed, about 81% are singletons. The chain uses TRBV7-2 and TRBJ2-1; the D gene is possibly TRBD2 (7 bases). The clonotype was recovered from a woman aged 50 to 60 in good health and CMV-seropositive. The sequenced sample was PBMCs. CDR3 sequence reads: CASEGGARNEQFF. The CDR3 DNA is TGTGCCAGTGAAGGGGGGGCCAGGAATGAGCAGTTCTTC.